The rows below give T cell receptor beta chains drawn from one sample of a study of control samples from healthy donors and cancer patients. Method: immunoSEQ multiplex PCR; TCRdb's copy keeps in-frame clones and lacks some. This sample has about 98,000 clones, with around 80% found just once. Sequencing input: blood. Receptors originate from a woman aged 25 to 39 in good health. The CDR3 runs from the conserved cysteine through the conserved F or W. D genes are given only for firm matches. Clone size is stated in some rows and not others, as once, few, many or a class when expanded.

J gene,D gene,clone size,V gene,CDR3 DNA,CDR3 protein
TRBJ1-1,.,.,TRBV5-1,TGCGCCAGCTCCACGTCTAGGGCGAACACTGAAGCTTTCTTT,CASSTSRANTEAFF
TRBJ1-5,.,.,TRBV7-9,TGTGCCAGCAGCCCAGGGGGCAATCAGCCCCAGCATTTT,CASSPGGNQPQHF
TRBJ2-7,TRBD2,once,TRBV5-1,TGCGCCAGCAGCTTGGAACGAGCGGGGGGTACCTACGAGCAGTACTTC,CASSLERAGGTYEQYF
TRBJ1-1,TRBD1,.,TRBV6-5,TGTGCCAGCAGGCGGACAGGAACTGAAGCTTTCTTT,CASRRTGTEAFF
TRBJ2-1,.,.,TRBV12-3/TRBV12-4,TGTGCCAGCAGTGCAGGTGGAGGTGAGCAGTTCTTC,CASSAGGGEQFF
TRBJ1-1,.,.,TRBV14,TGTGCCAGCAGCCCAGTGTATGAGAGGGGGTCTGAAGCTTTCTTT,CASSPVYERGSEAFF
TRBJ1-4,.,.,TRBV7-2,TGTGCCAGCAGCTTAGTTCGGGGGACTAATGAAAAACTGTTTTTT,CASSLVRGTNEKLFF
TRBJ2-1,.,.,TRBV7-7,TGTGCTAGCAGCCCCGACCGGGGAAATGAGCAGTTCTTC,CASSPDRGNEQFF
TRBJ2-5,TRBD1,few,TRBV6-5,TGTGCCAGCAGTTCCCCGGGACAGGGGGCGATGACCCAGTACTTC,CASSSPGQGAMTQYF
TRBJ2-5,.,.,TRBV5-6,TGTGCCAGCAGCTTCGTCGGGGGAGGGACCCAGTACTTC,CASSFVGGGTQYF
TRBJ2-7,.,.,TRBV7-2,TGTGCCAGCAGTCCTGACAGGACCTCCTACGAGCAGTACTTC,CASSPDRTSYEQYF
TRBJ2-3,TRBD2,.,TRBV7-2,TGTGCCAGCAGCGTCCAGCGGGGTAGCACAGATACGCAGTATTTT,CASSVQRGSTDTQYF
TRBJ2-6,.,.,TRBV2,TGTGCCAGCAGTGAAGCGGGATACTCTGGGGCCAACGTCCTGACTTTC,CASSEAGYSGANVLTF
TRBJ1-6,.,.,TRBV5-1,TGCGCCAGCAGCCTGGGGGTTAGCTCCTATAATTCACCCCTCCACTTT,CASSLGVSSYNSPLHF
TRBJ2-1,TRBD1,many,TRBV4-3,TGCGCCAGCAGCCAGAGCCGGGACAGTAACAATGAGCAGTTCTTC,CASSQSRDSNNEQFF
TRBJ1-1,.,.,TRBV3-1/TRBV3-2,TGTGCCAGCACCACTGGGTCGAGGGACACTGAAGCTTTCTTT,CASTTGSRDTEAFF
TRBJ2-6,TRBD2,.,TRBV6-1,TGTGCCAGCAGTGAGTCGTCTAGCGGGGGGGGCGGCGGGGCCAACGTCCTGACTTTC,CASSESSSGGGGGANVLTF
TRBJ1-2,.,.,TRBV19,TGTGCCAGTAGTATCCCGGGCAGTTCCACCTTC,CASSIPGSSTF
TRBJ2-1,TRBD1,.,TRBV7-6,TGTGCCAGCAGCCCAGCCCCCGGGACAGGGGGGCGAGTACTCTACAATGAGCAGTTCTTC,CASSPAPGTGGRVLYNEQFF
TRBJ2-1,.,.,TRBV6-5,TGTGCCAGCACCCGGGGAGGGGGTTTAGTCAATGAGCAGTTCTTC,CASTRGGGLVNEQFF
TRBJ1-2,.,.,TRBV6-6,TGTGCCAGCAGTTACACAGGGTCCTATGGCTACACCTTC,CASSYTGSYGYTF
TRBJ1-6,.,.,TRBV18,TGTGCCAGCTCATCCGGACAGCTTCATAATTCACCCCTCCACTTT,CASSSGQLHNSPLHF
TRBJ1-5,.,.,TRBV6-5,TGTGCCAGCAGTTCACAGGGAGGGGCCGGTCAGCCCCAGCATTTT,CASSSQGGAGQPQHF
TRBJ2-5,.,.,TRBV9,TGTGCCAGCAGCACTAGCCCTTCCCGCTGGGGAGAGACCCAGTACTTC,CASSTSPSRWGETQYF
TRBJ2-3,.,.,TRBV10-2,TGCGCCAGCAGTGGTGACCCAAGGGGGACAGATACGCAGTATTTT,CASSGDPRGTDTQYF
TRBJ2-4,TRBD1,.,TRBV18,TGTGCCAGCTCACCCACAGGGGGCGGGAACATTCAGTACTTC,CASSPTGGGNIQYF
TRBJ1-1,TRBD1,few,TRBV28,TGTGCCAGCAGCCAGACAGGGTGGGAGAACACTGAAGCTTTCTTT,CASSQTGWENTEAFF
TRBJ2-1,.,few,TRBV13,TGTGCCAGCAGTCTCATAGGGGCGGTCTACAATGAGCAGTTCTTC,CASSLIGAVYNEQFF
TRBJ1-2,TRBD1,.,TRBV6-2/TRBV6-3,TGTGCCAGCAGTTACCAAACGGGACAGGGGTTCGGGAGTAACTATGGCTACACCTTC,CASSYQTGQGFGSNYGYTF
TRBJ2-1,TRBD2,.,TRBV6-5,TGTGCCGGCCGGGCAAGCGGGGGGAATGTGGAGTTCTTC,CAGRASGGNVEFF
TRBJ1-5,.,.,TRBV1,TGCACCAGCAGCCAAGATCAGTTAGGGGGACAGGGCACTCCAAAAAGCAATCAGCCCCAGCATTTT,CTSSQDQLGGQGTPKSNQPQHF
TRBJ1-1,.,.,TRBV12-3/TRBV12-4,TGTGCCAGCAGTTTTGCCACGAACACTGAAGCTTTCTTT,CASSFATNTEAFF
TRBJ2-3,.,.,TRBV6-4,TGTGCCAGCAGTGATGAAAGGGGAGATACGCAGTATTTT,CASSDERGDTQYF
TRBJ1-5,.,few,TRBV19,TGTGCCAGTAAGGTCCCAGGGGATCAGCCCCAGCATTTT,CASKVPGDQPQHF
TRBJ2-7,TRBD1,.,TRBV7-9,TGTGCCAGCAGCTTTCAGGGGGACGAGCAGTACTTC,CASSFQGDEQYF
TRBJ1-4,.,.,TRBV4-1,TGCGCCAGCAGCCCGGACGCAACTAATGAAAAACTGTTTTTT,CASSPDATNEKLFF
TRBJ1-5,TRBD1,once,TRBV5-8,TGTGCCAGCAGCCTACTCACAGGGGTGATCGTTTATAGCAATCAGCCCCAGCATTTT,CASSLLTGVIVYSNQPQHF
TRBJ1-1,TRBD1,.,TRBV9,TGTGCCAGCAGTCTCAATAGGGACAGCAACACTGAAGCTTTCTTT,CASSLNRDSNTEAFF
TRBJ1-3,TRBD1,.,TRBV25-1,TGTGCCAGCAGTGGGGACAGGTCTCCCTCTGGAAACACCATATATTTT,CASSGDRSPSGNTIYF
TRBJ2-1,TRBD2,.,TRBV9,TGTGCCAGCAGCGCGACGTCAACTAGCGGGGGGGCCTACAATGAGCAGTTCTTC,CASSATSTSGGAYNEQFF
TRBJ2-1,.,once,TRBV20-1,TGCAGTGCTAGTCGAGAGTTAGAGCAGTTCTTC,CSASRELEQFF
TRBJ1-4,TRBD1,.,TRBV15,TGTGCCACCAGCCAGGCGACAGGGGGTAATGAAAAACTGTTTTTT,CATSQATGGNEKLFF
TRBJ2-7,.,.,TRBV5-6,TGTGCCAGCAGCTTTACCGGGGGCCCCCCCTACGAGCAGTACTTC,CASSFTGGPPYEQYF
TRBJ1-4,TRBD1,.,TRBV2,TGTGCCAGCAGTGAACCGGACAGGGGGCGCCAGAAACTGTTTTTT,CASSEPDRGRQKLFF
TRBJ1-1,TRBD1,.,TRBV2,TGTGCCAGCAGTTTAGGACAGGGACACACTGAAGCTTTCTTT,CASSLGQGHTEAFF
TRBJ1-2,.,.,TRBV30,TGTGCCTGGAGTGTACCAGGGGCGAACTATGGCTACACCTTC,CAWSVPGANYGYTF
TRBJ2-7,.,.,TRBV6-2/TRBV6-3,TGTGCCAGCAGTTACGGGGGGGCCCGATACGAGCAGTACTTC,CASSYGGARYEQYF
TRBJ2-4,.,few,TRBV6-1,TGTGCCAGCAGTGGGATCGTGACTCGAGCGGGTGACAAAAACATTCAGTACTTC,CASSGIVTRAGDKNIQYF
TRBJ2-1,.,many,TRBV2,TGTGCCAGCAGGCAGAACAGGGAAACCTACAATGAGCAGTTCTTC,CASRQNRETYNEQFF
TRBJ1-5,.,.,TRBV7-2,TGTGCCAGCAGCCAAGAGTCCTATAGCAATCAGCCCCAGCATTTT,CASSQESYSNQPQHF
TRBJ2-1,TRBD1,.,TRBV7-2,TGTGCCAGCAGCGCCGACAGGGTCCGCACTAATGAGCAGTTCTTC,CASSADRVRTNEQFF
TRBJ2-3,.,once,TRBV3-1/TRBV3-2,TGTGCCAGCAGCCAGAAGGGCTCGCAGTATTTT,CASSQKGSQYF
TRBJ1-5,.,.,TRBV10-3,TGTGCCATCAGTGGGGGGGGCTCGAGCAATCAGCCCCAGCATTTT,CAISGGGSSNQPQHF